A selection of T cell receptor beta chains follows, all from one sample in a study of shared clonotypes between healthy human individuals. Libraries were prepared by immunoSEQ multiplex PCR; TCRdb keeps only in-frame clonotypes and omits some of them. The sample contains more than 2,000,000 clones, 93% of which appear only once. The material sequenced was naive CD4+ T cells from PBMCs. The source of these receptors is a man between 18 and 29 years old in good health. Some clones in this sample may be carry-over from other donors' samples. Each CDR3 is given with its conserved first and last residue. A D gene is named only where the DNA matches it firmly. The size of a clone is reported for some rows only, either as once, few or many, or as a class for expanded clones.

v_gene	j_gene	abundance	len	d_gene	CDR3nt	CDR3aa
TRBV5-1	TRBJ2-5	.	15	.	TGCGCCAGCAGCTTGGGCCCTACAGGGTCGGAGACCCAGTACTTC	CASSLGPTGSETQYF
TRBV28	TRBJ1-4	.	18	.	TGTGCCATCTCTGTGAGTGAAGGCAGGAAAACAACTAATGAAAAACTGTTTTTT	CAISVSEGRKTTNEKLFF
TRBV5-5	TRBJ2-3	.	17	.	TGTGCCAGCAGCTTGGTGGTCAGACCTAAATCGGGAGATACGCAGTATTTT	CASSLVVRPKSGDTQYF
TRBV21-1	TRBJ1-1	.	16	.	TGTGCCAGCAGCAAAGTCGGGGGGGACAGGAACACTGAAGCTTTCTTT	CASSKVGGDRNTEAFF
TRBV5-1	TRBJ2-7	.	15	.	TGCGCCAGCAGCTGGGGGAGGATGGGGTACGACGAGCAGTACTTC	CASSWGRMGYDEQYF
TRBV19	TRBJ2-1	.	18	TRBD2	TGTGCCAGTAGAGAAGGGACTAGCGGGAGTGGGACCTACAATGAGCAGTTCTTC	CASREGTSGSGTYNEQFF
TRBV5-1	TRBJ2-2	.	12	.	TGCGCCAGCACCCCAAACCGGGGGGAGCTGTTTTTT	CASTPNRGELFF
TRBV7-6	TRBJ2-5	once	16	.	TGTGCCAGCAGCTCCCCAGAGGGAAGCCTATGGGAGACCCAGTACTTC	CASSSPEGSLWETQYF
TRBV5-8	TRBJ1-2	.	14	.	TGTGCCAGCAGACGTACCCAGGGTCCCGGCGGCTACACCTTC	CASRRTQGPGGYTF
TRBV5-1	TRBJ1-3	.	14	.	TGCGCCAGCAGCTTTGGAAAATCCGGAAACACCATATATTTT	CASSFGKSGNTIYF
TRBV28	TRBJ2-7	.	13	.	TGTGCCAGCGCAGGGGGGCCCCCCTACGAGCAGTACTTC	CASAGGPPYEQYF
TRBV10-1	TRBJ2-7	.	16	TRBD2	TGCGCCAGCAGTCCTATTAGCGGGGACACCAGCGACGAGCAGTACTTC	CASSPISGDTSDEQYF
TRBV29-1	TRBJ2-7	.	11	.	TGCAGCGCCGGGGACCGGGGCGAGCAGTACTTC	CSAGDRGEQYF
TRBV7-9	TRBJ1-3	.	17	.	TGTGCCAGCAGCCCAGGACTGGGGCCTTCCCCTGGAAACACCATATATTTT	CASSPGLGPSPGNTIYF
TRBV28	TRBJ1-2	.	11	.	TGTGCCAGCTGGTCCGTCTATGGCTACACCTTC	CASWSVYGYTF
TRBV9	TRBJ1-2	.	12	.	TGTGCCAGCAGTAACAGGAACTATGGCTACACCTTC	CASSNRNYGYTF
TRBV7-8	TRBJ2-2	.	17	TRBD2	TGTGCCAGCAGCCTCGGGACTAGCGGCAGTAACACCGGGGAGCTGTTTTTT	CASSLGTSGSNTGELFF